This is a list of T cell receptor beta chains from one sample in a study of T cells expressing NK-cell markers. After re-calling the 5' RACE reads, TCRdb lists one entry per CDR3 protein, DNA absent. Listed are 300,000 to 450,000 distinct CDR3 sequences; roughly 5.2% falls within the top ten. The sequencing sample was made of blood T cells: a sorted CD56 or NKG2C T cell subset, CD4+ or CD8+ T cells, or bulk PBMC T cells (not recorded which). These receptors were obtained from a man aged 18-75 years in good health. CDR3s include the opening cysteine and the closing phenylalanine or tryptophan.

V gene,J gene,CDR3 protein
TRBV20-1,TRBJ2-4,CSARDMAGGAKNIQYF
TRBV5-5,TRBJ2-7,CASSWTGTAGYEQYF
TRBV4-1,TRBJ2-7,CASSQTDRDGVEQYF
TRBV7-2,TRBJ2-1,CASRGQGSGYNEQFF
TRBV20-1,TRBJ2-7,CSARLLAGGLVEQYF
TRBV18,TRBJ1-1,CASRTGGAMNTEAFF
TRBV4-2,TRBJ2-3,CASSQEGGSRTSTDTQYF
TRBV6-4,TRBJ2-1,CASSGDRGSDEQFF
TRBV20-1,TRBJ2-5,CSARGWQPQETQYF
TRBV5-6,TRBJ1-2,CASSLDGTGLVYGYTF
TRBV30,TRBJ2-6,CAWRTGYVPGANVLTF
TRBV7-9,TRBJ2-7,CASSLGSLGSLYEQYF
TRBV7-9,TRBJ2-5,CASTLRNYRETQYF
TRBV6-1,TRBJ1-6,CASTSHSPLHF
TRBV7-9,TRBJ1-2,CASSRYGQALRDGYTF
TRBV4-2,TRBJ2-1,CASSRTSGGVYNEQFF
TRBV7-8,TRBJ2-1,CASSLVAGASYNEQFF
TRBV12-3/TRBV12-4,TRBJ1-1,CASSSRREGTEAFF
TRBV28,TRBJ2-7,CASSQGLPPREYF
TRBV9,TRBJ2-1,CASSSQYGGGSYNEQFF
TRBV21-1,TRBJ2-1,CASSTLTGEFYNEQFF
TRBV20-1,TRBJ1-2,CSARLRGSDYGYTF
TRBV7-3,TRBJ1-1,CASSLRMNTEAFF
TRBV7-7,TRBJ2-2,CASSPAGQELFF
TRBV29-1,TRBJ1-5,CSVQGAGGGQPQHF
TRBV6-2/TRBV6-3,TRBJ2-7,CASRRTGVYEQYF
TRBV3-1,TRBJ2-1,CASSQVSGGEGKRNEQFF
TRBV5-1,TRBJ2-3,CASSLDVGLAGTQYF
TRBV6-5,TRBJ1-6,CASRYRGQRSPLHF
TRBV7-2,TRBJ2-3,CASSLVGVDTQYF
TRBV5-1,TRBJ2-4,CASSPNTGGQNIQYF
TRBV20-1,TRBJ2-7,CSARLGGVTYEQYF
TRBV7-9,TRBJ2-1,CASSTAAGVFEQFF
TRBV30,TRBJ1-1,CAWTNGRDTEAFF
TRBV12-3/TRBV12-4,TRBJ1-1,CASSRQGAPRTEAFF
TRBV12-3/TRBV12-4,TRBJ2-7,CASSSGGPIREQYF
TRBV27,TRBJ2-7,CASSLAQRYEQYF
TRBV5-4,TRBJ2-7,CASSFFEGSSYEQYF
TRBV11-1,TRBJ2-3,CASSFEGLSTDTQYF
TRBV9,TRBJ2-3,CASSARRATDTQYF
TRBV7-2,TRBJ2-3,CASSLSRTRSDTQYF
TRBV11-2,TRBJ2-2,CASSPRQDTGELFF